This entry lists 7 T cell receptor beta chains sequenced from one sample in a study of blood T cell repertoires in COVID-19. Libraries were prepared by immunoSEQ multiplex PCR; TCRdb keeps only in-frame clonotypes and omits some of them. The top ten clones hold around 8.9% of a sample with approximately 230,000 clones, roughly 80% of them seen once. The material sequenced was peripheral blood. The receptors originated from an elderly man with acute or convalescent COVID-19.

This clone appeared a few times. The chain carries TRBV5-5 and TRBJ1-3, with D tentatively TRBD1 (6 bases). V shed 2 bases and J shed 0 bases, with 18 bases lying between them. Germline V gene data show CDR1 as SGHKS and CDR2 as YYEKEE (reference sequence). The length of the CDR3 is 18 residues. The CDR3 nucleotides read TGTGCCAGCAGCTTACTAAGCCCGGGACATCGCTCTGGAAACACCATATATTTT. It is translated as CASSLLSPGHRSGNTIYF.

J is TRBJ1-5 and V is TRBV5-6; TRBD1 matches 11 bases. In germline, CDR1 is SGHDT, CDR2 YYEEEE. CDR3 length: 18 amino acids. V shed 0 bases and J 12 bases; nucleotides not matched to a gene: 17. This CDR3 is CASSLGGTGGARREGQHF. The CDR3 nucleotides are TGTGCCAGCAGCTTGGGCGGGACAGGGGGAGCACGCAGGGAGGGCCAGCATTTT. The complete variable domain, with remaining parts taken from reference TRBV5-6 and TRBJ1-5, reads DAGVTQSPTHLIKTRGQQVTLRCSPKSGHDTVSWYQQALGQGPQFIFQYYEEEERQRGNFPDRFSGHQFPNYSSELNVNALLLGDSALYLCASSLGGTGGARREGQHFGDGTRLSIL.

The rearrangement uses TRBV7-2 and TRBJ2-1; 9 nucleotides agree with TRBD1. CDR1 is SGHTA, CDR2 FQGNSA, per germline. The length of the CDR3 is 15 residues. V trimming: 1 base; J trimming: 4 bases; junction bases outside the gene matches: 2. CDR3 protein: CASSLEQGAYNEQFF. In nucleotides, the CDR3 is TGTGCCAGCAGCTTAGAACAGGGGGCGTACAATGAGCAGTTCTTC.

As concerns this clone: Distinct nucleotide sequences in the sample also encode this CDR3. The chain employs TRBV7-9 and TRBJ2-3, with a weak D call TRBD1 (6 bases). The germline gives CDR1 SEHNR, CDR2 FQNEAQ (reference sequence). The CDR3 has 14 amino acids. Trimming shortened V by 3 bases and J by 0 bases, and 7 bases separated the two germline ends. The CDR3 DNA reads TGTGCCAGCAGCTTGCAGGGGAGCACAGATACGCAGTATTTT. Translating it yields CASSLQGSTDTQYF.

J is TRBJ1-1 and V is TRBV25-1; TRBD1 is a possible D gene (6 bases). Deletions cut 7 bases from V and 11 bases from J, with 17 bases between. The CDR3 length is 12 residues. Germline values: CDR1 MGHDK, CDR2 SYGVNS. The CDR3: CASTSGGAGAFF. Here the CDR3 DNA reads TGTGCCAGCACCTCCGGGGGGGCAGGCGCTTTCTTT.

Points on this clone: One junction end does not reproduce the germline sequence, and a read error may be involved. V usage is TRBV6-5 and J usage is TRBJ2-7; D ambiguous. Germline CDR1 MNHEY, CDR2 SVGAGI. The CDR3 covers 13 residues. DNA for the CDR3: TGTGCCAGCACTTACAGTCCTAAATGGGAGCAGTACTTC. The encoded protein is CASTYSPKWEQYF.

The V gene is TRBV5-1, the J gene TRBJ1-4; TRBD1 matches 7 bases. V lost 4 bases and J lost 3; bases outside the gene matches: 3. Germline V CDR1 and CDR2: SGHRS, YFSETQ. The CDR3 totals 14 residues. CDR3 protein: CASSPGQSNEKLFF. DNA for the CDR3: TGCGCCAGCAGCCCGGGACAGTCTAATGAAAAACTGTTTTTT.